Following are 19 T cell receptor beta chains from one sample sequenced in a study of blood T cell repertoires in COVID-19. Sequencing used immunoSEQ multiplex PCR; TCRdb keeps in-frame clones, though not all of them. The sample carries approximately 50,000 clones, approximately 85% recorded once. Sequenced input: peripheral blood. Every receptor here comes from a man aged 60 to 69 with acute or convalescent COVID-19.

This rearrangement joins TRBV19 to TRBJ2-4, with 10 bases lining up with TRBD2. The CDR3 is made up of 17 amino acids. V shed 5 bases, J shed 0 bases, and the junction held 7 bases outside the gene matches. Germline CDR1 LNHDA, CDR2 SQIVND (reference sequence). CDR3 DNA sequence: TGTGCCAGTAGTTTGACTAGCGGGTCGCTAGCCAAAAACATTCAGTACTTC. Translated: CASSLTSGSLAKNIQYF.

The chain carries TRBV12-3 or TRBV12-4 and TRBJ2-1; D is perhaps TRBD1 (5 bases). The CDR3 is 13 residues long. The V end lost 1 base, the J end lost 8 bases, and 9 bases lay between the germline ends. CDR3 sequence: CASSLGVGHEQFF. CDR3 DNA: TGTGCCAGCAGTTTAGGGGTGGGGCATGAGCAGTTCTTC.

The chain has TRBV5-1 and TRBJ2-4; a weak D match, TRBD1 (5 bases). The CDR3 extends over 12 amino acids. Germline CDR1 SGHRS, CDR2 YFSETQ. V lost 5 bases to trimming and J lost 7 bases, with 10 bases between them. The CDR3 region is CASSEGVNIQYF. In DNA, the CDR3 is TGCGCCAGCAGTGAAGGGGTCAACATTCAGTACTTC.

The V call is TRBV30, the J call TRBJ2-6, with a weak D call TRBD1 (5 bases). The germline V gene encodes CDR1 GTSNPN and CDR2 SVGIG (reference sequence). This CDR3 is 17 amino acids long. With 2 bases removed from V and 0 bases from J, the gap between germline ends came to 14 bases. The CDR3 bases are TGTGCCTGGAGTAGGGGCAGAACCGCCTCTGGGGCCAACGTCCTGACTTTC. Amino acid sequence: CAWSRGRTASGANVLTF.

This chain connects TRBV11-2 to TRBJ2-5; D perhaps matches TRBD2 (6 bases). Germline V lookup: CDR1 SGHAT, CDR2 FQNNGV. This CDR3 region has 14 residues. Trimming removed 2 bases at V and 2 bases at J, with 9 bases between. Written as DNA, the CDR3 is TGTGCCAGCAGCTTATACGCGGGACAAGAGACCCAGTACTTC. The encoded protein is CASSLYAGQETQYF.

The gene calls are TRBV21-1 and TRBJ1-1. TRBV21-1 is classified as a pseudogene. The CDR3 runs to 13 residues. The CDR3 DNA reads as TGTGCCAGCAGCAAACCCCCCCCTACTGAAGCTTTCTTT. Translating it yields CASSKPPPTEAFF.

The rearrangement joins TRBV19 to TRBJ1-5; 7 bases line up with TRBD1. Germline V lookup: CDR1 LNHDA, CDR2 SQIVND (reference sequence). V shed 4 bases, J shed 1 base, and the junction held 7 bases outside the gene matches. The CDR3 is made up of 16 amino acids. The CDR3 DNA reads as TGTGCCAGTAGTACCGGGACAGCCGCAAGCAATCAGCCCCAGCATTTT. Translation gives CASSTGTAASNQPQHF.

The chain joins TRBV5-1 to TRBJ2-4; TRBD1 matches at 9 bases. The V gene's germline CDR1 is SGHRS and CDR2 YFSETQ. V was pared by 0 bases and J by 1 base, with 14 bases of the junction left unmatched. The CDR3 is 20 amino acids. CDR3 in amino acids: CASSLESQGALRVAKNIQYF. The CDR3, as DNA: TGCGCCAGCAGCTTGGAATCACAGGGGGCTCTGAGAGTGGCCAAAAACATTCAGTACTTC.

CDR3 residues: CASSILAGDLETQYF. The DNA for the CDR3 is TGTGCCAGTAGTATACTTGCGGGAGACTTGGAGACCCAGTACTTC. This rearrangement joins TRBV19 to TRBJ2-5; TRBD2 agrees at 7 bases. The junction had 8 bases not matched to a gene; V was cut back by 2 bases and J by 5 bases. CDR1 and CDR2 from the germline V gene are LNHDA and SQIVND (reference sequence). CDR3 length: 15 amino acids.

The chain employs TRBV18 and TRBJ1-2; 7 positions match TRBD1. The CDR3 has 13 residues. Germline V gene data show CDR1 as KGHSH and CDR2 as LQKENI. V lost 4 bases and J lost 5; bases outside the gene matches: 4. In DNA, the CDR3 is TGTGCCAGCTCACAAGGACAGGCTTATGGCTACACCTTC. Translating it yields CASSQGQAYGYTF.

CDR3 residues: CAWSVQWARATSGANVLTF. The CDR3 coding sequence is TGTGCCTGGAGTGTACAGTGGGCCAGGGCAACCTCTGGGGCCAACGTCCTGACTTTC. V and J are TRBV30 and TRBJ2-6; weak D call: TRBD1 (5 bases). The germline CDR1 and CDR2 sequences are GTSNPN and SVGIG (reference sequence). V lost 0 bases to trimming and J lost 0 bases, with 18 bases between them. CDR3 length equals 19 residues.

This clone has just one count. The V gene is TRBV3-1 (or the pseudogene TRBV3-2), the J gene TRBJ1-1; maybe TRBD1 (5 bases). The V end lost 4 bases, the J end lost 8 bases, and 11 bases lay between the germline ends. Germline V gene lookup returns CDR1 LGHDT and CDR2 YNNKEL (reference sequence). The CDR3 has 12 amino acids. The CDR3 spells CASSPRGREAFF. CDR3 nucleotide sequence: TGTGCCAGCAGCCCGCGGGGGAGGGAAGCTTTCTTT.

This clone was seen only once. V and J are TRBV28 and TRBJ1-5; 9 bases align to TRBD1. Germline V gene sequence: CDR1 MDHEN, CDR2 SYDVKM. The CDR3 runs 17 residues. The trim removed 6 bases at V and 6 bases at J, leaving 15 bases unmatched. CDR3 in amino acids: CASRLMGDRAQGQPQHF. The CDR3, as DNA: TGTGCCAGCAGGTTAATGGGGGACAGGGCCCAAGGTCAGCCCCAGCATTTT.

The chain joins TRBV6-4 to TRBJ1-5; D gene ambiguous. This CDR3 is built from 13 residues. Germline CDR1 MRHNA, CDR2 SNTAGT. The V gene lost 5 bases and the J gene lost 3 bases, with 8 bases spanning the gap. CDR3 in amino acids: CASSLEVNQPQHF. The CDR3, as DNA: TGTGCCAGCAGTCTAGAGGTCAATCAGCCCCAGCATTTT.

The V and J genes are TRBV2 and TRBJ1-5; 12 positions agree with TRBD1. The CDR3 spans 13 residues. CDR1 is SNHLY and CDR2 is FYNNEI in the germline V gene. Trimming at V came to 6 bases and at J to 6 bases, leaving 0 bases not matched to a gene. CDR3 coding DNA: TGTGCCAGCAGGGGACAGGGGGCTCAGCCCCAGCATTTT. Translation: CASRGQGAQPQHF.

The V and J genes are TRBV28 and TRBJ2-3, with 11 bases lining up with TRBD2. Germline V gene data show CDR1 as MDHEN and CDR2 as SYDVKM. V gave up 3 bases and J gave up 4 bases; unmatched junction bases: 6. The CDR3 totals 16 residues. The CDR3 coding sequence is TGTGCCAGCAGTTTCGGGAAGACTAGCGGGGCAGATACGCAGTATTTT. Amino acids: CASSFGKTSGADTQYF.

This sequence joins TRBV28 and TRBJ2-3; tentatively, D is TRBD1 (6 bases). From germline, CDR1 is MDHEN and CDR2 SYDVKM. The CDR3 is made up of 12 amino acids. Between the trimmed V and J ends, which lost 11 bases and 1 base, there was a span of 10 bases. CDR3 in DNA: TGTGCCGAACAGGGAGGCACAGATACGCAGTATTTT. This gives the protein CAEQGGTDTQYF.

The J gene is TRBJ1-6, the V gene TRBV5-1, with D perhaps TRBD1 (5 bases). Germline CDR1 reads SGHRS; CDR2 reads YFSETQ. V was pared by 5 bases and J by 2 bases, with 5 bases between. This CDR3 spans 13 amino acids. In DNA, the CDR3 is TGCGCCAGCAGGGGGCCCTATAATTCACCCCTCCACTTT. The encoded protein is CASRGPYNSPLHF.

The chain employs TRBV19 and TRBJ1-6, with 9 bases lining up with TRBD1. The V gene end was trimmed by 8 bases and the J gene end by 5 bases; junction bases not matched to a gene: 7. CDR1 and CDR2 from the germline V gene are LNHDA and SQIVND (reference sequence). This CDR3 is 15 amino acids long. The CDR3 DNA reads TGTGCCAGTCGACCTCGGACAGGGGATAATTCACCCCTCCACTTT. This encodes CASRPRTGDNSPLHF.